The sequence of this T cell receptor (beta chain) was determined in a study of T cells in Graves' hyperthyroidism and ophthalmopathy. Study-wide results and limits: A median about 6.2 months before onset, the model predicted ophthalmopathy.

Amplified regions were TCR beta CDR3 sequences from RNA transcripts. The TCR CDR3 was amplified in a first-round RT-PCR using the HTBI primer set. MiXCR was run by TCRdb on the multiplex PCR reads, yielding one entry per CDR3 protein. The profile covers 300,000 to 350,000 distinct CDR3 sequences, with approximately 15% appearing a single time and just under 25% taken by the ten largest. V shed 6 bases, J shed 6 bases, and the junction held 5 bases outside the gene matches. Germline V gene data show CDR1 as SNHLY and CDR2 as FYNNEI. The length of the CDR3 is 12 residues. This clonotype was seen ten or more times. Its antigen is unidentified.

The sample consisted of blood. The sequence derives from a woman in her 30s with Graves' hyperthyroidism. The chain recombines TRBV2 with TRBJ2-7; the match to TRBD2 covers 7 bases. The CDR3 DNA reads TGTGCCAGCAGGGAGGGCGGGGGCGAGCAGTACTTC. Translation: CASREGGGEQYF. Variable domain in full (rest from reference TRBV2 and TRBJ2-7): EPEVTQTPSHQVTQMGQEVILRCVPISNHLYFYWYRQILGQKVEFLVSFYNNEISEKSEIFDDQFSVERPDGSNFTLKIRSTKLEDSAMYFCASREGGGEQYFGPGTRLTVT.